This T cell receptor (beta chain) stems from a study of OX40 agonist ivuxolimab in advanced cancers. Study-level information: Every 2 weeks, patients received ivuxolimab intravenously, dosed at 0.01 to 10 mg/kg.

Any history of autoimmune disease or systemic immunosuppression disqualified patients. Method: immunoSEQ multiplex PCR; TCRdb's copy keeps in-frame clones and lacks some. This table holds just under 75,000 clones, around nine tenths found once. The CDR3 consists of 14 residues. Germline CDR1 and CDR2: SGHNT and YYREEE (reference sequence). This clone came up once. Specimen: CD4+ or CD8+ T cells sorted from blood, collected in a trial of the OX40 agonist ivuxolimab. This clonotype originated in an adult with an advanced solid tumor such as melanoma, head and neck, liver or kidney cancer. The chain recombines TRBV5-4 with TRBJ2-5; D gene uncertain. The J call may be mistaken, given a closer DNA end match to TRBJ2-7. DNA for the CDR3: TGTGCCAGCAGCTTGAAAAGTGGAAGCTTCGAGCAGTACTTC. Protein product: CASSLKSGSFEQYF.